One and the same sample provided the 7 T cell receptor beta chains below, sequenced in a study of OX40 agonist ivuxolimab in advanced cancers. TCRdb keeps only in-frame clones here, not all; method: immunoSEQ multiplex PCR. This table has approximately 90,000 clones, 70% to 90% appearing once. The material was CD4+ or CD8+ T cells sorted from blood, obtained in a trial of the OX40 agonist ivuxolimab. These receptors were obtained from an adult with an advanced solid tumor such as melanoma, head and neck, liver or kidney cancer.

This clone came up once. The DNA for the CDR3 is TGTGCCAGCAGCTTAGCGGGGGCGGGGACGTCCGCGGGGCAGTACTTC. It is translated as CASSLAGAGTSAGQYF. The V call is TRBV7-8, the J call TRBJ2-7; the D call may be TRBD1 or TRBD2 (6 bases each). The CDR3 runs 16 residues. The V and J ends lost 0 bases and 9 bases respectively, with 21 bases between them. Germline CDR1 SGHVS, CDR2 FQNEAQ.

The chain couples TRBV4-2 to TRBJ2-1; 8 bases match TRBD2. This CDR3 contains 20 residues. The trim removed 2 bases at V and 3 bases at J, leaving 18 bases unmatched. The germline V gene encodes CDR1 LGHNA and CDR2 YNFKEQ. CDR3 DNA: TGTGCCAGCAGCCAACGGGCTAGCGGGTTTCCTTCGGGGGACTACAATGAGCAGTTCTTC. Amino acid sequence: CASSQRASGFPSGDYNEQFF.

J is TRBJ1-6 and V is TRBV9; a possible D gene is TRBD1 (5 bases). Germline CDR1 reads SGDLS; CDR2 reads YYNGEE. V lost 4 bases and J 7 bases, leaving 12 bases between the germline ends. There are 14 residues in the CDR3. DNA for the CDR3: TGTGCCAGCAGCTTGGGGACGGGAAATTCACCCCTCCACTTT. It codes for CASSLGTGNSPLHF.

The rearrangement uses TRBV7-1 and TRBJ2-4, with D unclear. TRBV7-1 is flagged as an ORF with uncertain function. The V end lost 5 bases, the J end lost 8 bases, and 13 bases lay between the germline ends. This CDR3 contains 13 residues. In DNA form, the CDR3 reads TGTGCCAGCAGCATTGGACCGCTGGACATTCAGTACTTC. Encoded protein: CASSIGPLDIQYF.

The chain has TRBV7-9 and TRBJ1-6; TRBD1 matches at 9 bases. Germline CDR1 reads SEHNR; CDR2 reads FQNEAQ (reference sequence). Unmatched junction bases numbered 6, after V lost 5 bases and J lost 7 bases. This CDR3 has 15 amino acids. The CDR3 DNA sequence: TGTGCCAGCAGCCTGGGACAGGGAGGCAATTCACCCCTCCACTTT. Its protein product is CASSLGQGGNSPLHF.

The count of this clone is one. The V call is TRBV9, the J call TRBJ2-5, with TRBD2 matching over 13 bases. CDR1 SGDLS and CDR2 YYNGEE come from the germline V gene. J lost 4 bases, V lost 3 bases, and 6 bases had no gene match. The length of the CDR3 is 16 residues. CDR3 sequence reads: CASSAPGLAGTETQYF. As DNA, the CDR3 is TGTGCCAGCAGCGCACCGGGACTAGCGGGGACAGAGACCCAGTACTTC.

DNA for the CDR3: TGCAGCGTTAGTGGCACTCAAGAGACCCAGTACTTC. As protein: CSVSGTQETQYF. The rearrangement uses TRBV29-1 and TRBJ2-5; D gene ambiguous. There are 12 residues in the CDR3. Germline CDR1 reads SQVTM; CDR2 reads ANQGSEA. V lost 5 bases, J lost 2 bases, and 9 bases lay in between.